This T cell receptor beta chain was sequenced for a study of identical twins. CDR3 length: 15 residues. V dropped 6 bases and J dropped 1; count of bases not matched to a gene: 2. The V gene's germline CDR1 is DFQATT and CDR2 SNEGSKA (reference sequence). A universal primer site arose from template switching, and cDNA bore unique molecular identifiers. Using its own MiXCR run on the 5' RACE reads, TCRdb lists one record per CDR3 protein. The table lists 200,000 to 250,000 distinct CDR3 sequences, around 6.6% of them singletons. The study's findings and limits: The more abundant beta clonotypes in cord blood had fewer insertions, and memory repertoires did not show this. Models underestimated how often monozygotic twins shared out-of-frame TCR alpha.

About this clonotype itself: Its antigen remains unidentified.

This same sample was also part of a study on yellow fever vaccine responses in identical twins.

The rearrangement links TRBV20-1 to TRBJ2-4; the match to TRBD2 covers 14 bases. The TCR sequence derives from a woman younger than 35 in good health. The sequencing input was memory (CD45RO+) T cells sorted from blood. CDR3 amino acids: CSAGTSGSAKNIQYF. CDR3 bases: TGCAGTGCAGGGACTAGCGGGAGTGCCAAAAACATTCAGTACTTC.